This T cell receptor (beta chain) originates from a study of beta chain features in type 1 diabetes. Study-wide context: Similarity in age, gender and cell yields was seen between patients and healthy donors.

Purities in excess of 95% were seen in all sorted populations. Study results and caveats: A closer apparent resemblance between naive, central memory and Treg TCRB repertoires was seen in patients than in healthy donors. In these data, an HLA type influence on TCRB rearrangement remained unresolved.

Every isolated RNA sample was fully reverse transcribed, so sequencing captured expressed TCRB transcripts. This table comes from immunoSEQ multiplex PCR, and its TCRdb copy is limited to in-frame clones, with some not included. The sample records 400,000 to 450,000 clones, approximately 15% being singletons. About this clone: Its antigen is currently unknown.

CDR3 length equals 12 residues. Germline V gene lookup returns CDR1 MDHEN and CDR2 SYDVKM. The sequence came from a man aged 25-40 years in good health. V gene TRBV28 combines with J gene TRBJ2-3; 7 bases are shared with TRBD2. Sequencing was performed on naive CD4+ T cells from blood. The CDR3 DNA reads TGTGCTTCGGGGGGTTCCACAGATACGCAGTATTTT. This sequence encodes CASGGSTDTQYF.